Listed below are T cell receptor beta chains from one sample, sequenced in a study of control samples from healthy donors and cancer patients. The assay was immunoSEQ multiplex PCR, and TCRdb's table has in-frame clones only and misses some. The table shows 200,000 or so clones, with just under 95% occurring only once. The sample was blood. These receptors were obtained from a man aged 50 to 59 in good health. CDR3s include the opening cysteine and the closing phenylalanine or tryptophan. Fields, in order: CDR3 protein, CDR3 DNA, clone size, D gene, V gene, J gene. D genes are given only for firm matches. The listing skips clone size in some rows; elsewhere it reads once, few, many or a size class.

CASSPYEKLFF,TGTGCCAGCAGCCCGTACGAAAAACTGTTTTTT,NA,NA,TRBV7-6,TRBJ1-4
CASSRPHAEQFF,TGTGCCAGCAGTAGGCCCCACGCTGAGCAGTTCTTC,NA,NA,TRBV6-6,TRBJ2-1
CASSLRGLGYGYTF,TGTGCCAGCAGTTTAAGGGGGCTAGGGTATGGCTACACCTTC,once,TRBD1,TRBV27,TRBJ1-2
CAISESGVTHNGYTF,TGTGCCATCAGTGAGTCGGGTGTTACTCATAACGGCTACACCTTC,NA,NA,TRBV10-3,TRBJ1-2
CASSLDPGQGPRSDTQYF,TGTGCCAGCAGCTTAGACCCTGGACAGGGCCCCAGGTCAGATACGCAGTATTTT,NA,TRBD1,TRBV11-2,TRBJ2-3
CASTTTGTGNGQPQHF,TGTGCCAGCACTACTACCGGGACAGGGAATGGTCAGCCCCAGCATTTT,NA,TRBD1,TRBV28,TRBJ1-5
CSVEDSPGDTIYF,TGCAGCGTTGAAGACAGCCCGGGGGACACCATATATTTT,once,NA,TRBV29-1,TRBJ1-3
CASSPPWSRETQYF,TGTGCCAGCTCCCCCCCTTGGTCCAGAGAGACCCAGTACTTC,NA,NA,TRBV6-5,TRBJ2-5
CASRDMNTEAFF,TGCGCCAGCAGGGATATGAACACTGAAGCTTTCTTT,NA,NA,TRBV5-1,TRBJ1-1
CASSRGQLGEQYF,TGTGCCAGCAGCCGCGGGCAACTAGGCGAGCAGTACTTC,NA,NA,TRBV11-3,TRBJ2-7